This T cell receptor (beta chain) is drawn from a study of shared clonotypes between healthy human individuals. The repertoire was sequenced with immunoSEQ multiplex PCR; TCRdb's copy has only in-frame clones and lacks some. This table holds fewer than 550,000 clones, about 79% found once. V lost 4 bases to trimming and J lost 3 bases, with 11 bases between them. The CDR3 covers 14 residues. Germline V gene sequence: CDR1 LNHDA, CDR2 SQIVND (reference sequence). Material for sequencing was PBMCs. V and J are TRBV19 and TRBJ2-3, with D possibly being TRBD2 (6 bases). This receptor was taken from a middle-aged woman in good health. Some clones in this sample may be carry-over from other donors' samples. The CDR3 region has the DNA TGTGCCAGTAGTAATGGAGGGAGTACAGATACGCAGTATTTT. It yields the protein CASSNGGSTDTQYF.